The 23 T cell receptor beta chains presented below share a single source sample, sequenced in a study of blood T cell repertoires in COVID-19 (dated by TCRdb to the early 2020s). Receptor amplification or capture employed the immunoSEQ multiplex PCR assay. Sourced from immuneACCESS, this table was stored by TCRdb with only in-frame sequences that have V and J called. A share of the clones is absent; for the studies checked, an unresolved V gene accounts for under half, and the remainder has no known explanation. The sample table lists under 150,000 clones, approximately 86% of them with a count of one. The ten top clones hold about 2.5% of the sample. The sample consisted of PBMCs or T cells enriched from blood (not recorded which). The receptors originated from a woman in her forties or fifties who had recovered from COVID-19.

The chain joins TRBV6-5 to TRBJ1-6, with D uncertain. V was shortened by 7 bases and J by 9 bases, with 16 bases between the two germline ends. Germline V gives CDR1 MNHEY, CDR2 SVGAGI. This CDR3 is built from 14 residues. For the CDR3, the DNA is TGTGCCAGCACTCCGGGCAGGCGGGGTTCACCCCTCCACTTT. Translation: CASTPGRRGSPLHF.

This clone appeared once. V and J are TRBV7-9 and TRBJ1-2, with D maybe TRBD1 (6 bases). There are 13 residues in the CDR3. From germline, CDR1 is SEHNR and CDR2 FQNEAQ (reference sequence). V lost 5 bases to trimming and J lost 5 bases, with 12 bases between them. The CDR3: CASSPSGAYGYTF. CDR3 DNA: TGTGCCAGCAGCCCATCAGGGGCTTATGGCTACACCTTC. The full variable domain, with the rest looked up from reference TRBV7-9 and TRBJ1-2, is DTGVSQNPRHKITKRGQNVTFRCDPISEHNRLYWYRQTLGQGPEFLTYFQNEAQLEKSRLLSDRFSAERPKGSFSTLEIQRTEQGDSAMYLCASSPSGAYGYTFGSGTRLTVV.

The chain couples TRBV18 to TRBJ1-1, with D possibly matching TRBD1 (5 bases). Per germline, CDR1 KGHSH and CDR2 LQKENI. V lost 3 bases and J lost 5, with 10 bases in between. The CDR3 length is 13 residues. CDR3 protein: CASSPKGNTEAFF. The DNA for the CDR3 is TGTGCCAGCTCACCGAAGGGGAATACTGAAGCTTTCTTT.

The gene calls are TRBV5-6 and TRBJ2-7; D unresolved. This CDR3 has 13 residues. CDR1 and CDR2 (germline): SGHDT, YYEEEE. V lost 4 bases, J lost 4 bases, and 12 bases lay in between. The CDR3 region has the DNA TGTGCCAGCAGCCCATCGCAGTTATACGAGCAGTACTTC. Translating it yields CASSPSQLYEQYF. The whole variable domain, remainder taken from reference TRBV5-6 and TRBJ2-7, is DAGVTQSPTHLIKTRGQQVTLRCSPKSGHDTVSWYQQALGQGPQFIFQYYEEEERQRGNFPDRFSGHQFPNYSSELNVNALLLGDSALYLCASSPSQLYEQYFGPGTRLTVT.

The count of this clone is one. The chain employs TRBV7-8 and TRBJ2-7; 8 bases line up with TRBD1. V dropped 6 bases and J dropped 5; count of bases not matched to a gene: 9. Germline V lookup: CDR1 SGHVS, CDR2 FQNEAQ. The CDR3 is 14 amino acids. Written as DNA, the CDR3 is TGTGCCAGCAGGTCTGGGCAGGGGGCCCACGAGCAGTACTTC. Translating gives CASRSGQGAHEQYF.

This clone was detected only once. This sequence joins TRBV2 and TRBJ1-2, with 8 positions matching TRBD1. CDR3 length: 12 amino acids. Germline V CDR1 and CDR2: SNHLY, FYNNEI. V gave up 3 bases and J gave up 8 bases; unmatched junction bases: 2. The CDR3 sequence: CASSDRGQGYTF. In nucleotides, the CDR3 is TGTGCCAGCAGTGACAGGGGGCAAGGCTACACCTTC. Complete variable domain (other parts from reference TRBV2 and TRBJ1-2): EPEVTQTPSHQVTQMGQEVILRCVPISNHLYFYWYRQILGQKVEFLVSFYNNEISEKSEIFDDQFSVERPDGSNFTLKIRSTKLEDSAMYFCASSDRGQGYTFGSGTRLTVV.

This sequence joins TRBV11-2 and TRBJ2-3, with 8 bases that match TRBD2. The V gene end was trimmed by 5 bases and the J gene end by 2 bases; junction bases not matched to a gene: 6. This CDR3 comprises 15 residues. Germline-derived CDR1 and CDR2 are SGHAT and FQNNGV. CDR3 nucleotides: TGTGCCAGCAGCCTCGCAGCGGGGGTCACAGATACGCAGTATTTT. Encoded protein: CASSLAAGVTDTQYF.

V and J are TRBV5-1 and TRBJ1-4; D gene ambiguous. The CDR3 covers 15 residues. Germline CDR1 SGHRS, CDR2 YFSETQ. V was cut by 0 bases and J by 11 bases, with 17 bases left in between. The CDR3 DNA reads as TGCGCCAGCAGCTTGGAGTCGCGAGATGCCAGGAAACTGTTTTTT. Its translation: CASSLESRDARKLFF.

This clone was counted at least ten times. J is TRBJ1-5 and V is TRBV13; D unresolved. V gave up 0 bases and J gave up 7 bases, with 13 bases separating them. CDR1 is PRHDT and CDR2 is FYEKMQ in the germline V gene (reference sequence). The CDR3 covers 15 residues. For the CDR3, the DNA is TGTGCCAGCAGCTTAGGTCCCCTGGGCGGGCAGCCCCAGCATTTT. Its protein product is CASSLGPLGGQPQHF.

The genes are TRBV15 and TRBJ1-3, with TRBD1 identical over 8 bases. This CDR3 comprises 17 residues. The J segment lost 4 bases and the V segment lost 1 base, leaving 9 bases of the junction unmatched. The V gene's germline CDR1 is LNHNV and CDR2 YYDKDF (reference sequence). The DNA for the CDR3 is TGTGCCACCAGCAGAGGCCGGGGACAGGTGGGAGGAAACACCATATATTTT. As protein: CATSRGRGQVGGNTIYF.

This chain links TRBV20-1 with TRBJ1-5; D is possibly TRBD1 (5 bases). The ends were cut back, 3 bases at V and 6 bases at J, with 12 bases in the middle. This CDR3 spans 13 amino acids. Germline V gene lookup returns CDR1 DFQATT and CDR2 SNEGSKA (reference sequence). CDR3 protein: CSASWGVGQPQHF. The DNA for the CDR3 is TGCAGTGCTAGTTGGGGGGTGGGTCAGCCCCAGCATTTT.

This sequence joins TRBV30 and TRBJ1-6; D is unresolved. Germline CDR1 GTSNPN, CDR2 SVGIG (reference sequence). The CDR3 consists of 15 residues. Deletions cut 3 bases from V and 7 bases from J, with 16 bases between. This CDR3 reads CAWRERGGRNSPLHF. CDR3 DNA: TGTGCCTGGAGGGAGAGAGGAGGGAGGAATTCACCCCTCCACTTT.

The chain combines TRBV19 with TRBJ2-1; D perhaps matches TRBD1 (6 bases). Germline V gene data show CDR1 as LNHDA and CDR2 as SQIVND (reference sequence). V lost 9 bases to trimming and J lost 9 bases, with 18 bases between them. CDR3 length: 13 residues. The CDR3 region is CASNDRTPGEQFF. CDR3 bases: TGTGCCAGCAATGACAGGACGCCCGGTGAGCAGTTCTTC.

V and J are TRBV4-1 and TRBJ1-5; 7 positions agree with TRBD1. In germline, CDR1 is MGHRA, CDR2 YSYEKL. Germline trimming cut 4 bases from V and 7 bases from J; bases unmatched to any gene: 10. The CDR3 sequence is 15 residues long. In DNA form, the CDR3 reads TGCGCCAGCAGCCCTGGGACAGAATACTGGCAGCCCCAGCATTTT. The encoded protein is CASSPGTEYWQPQHF.

The chain links TRBV5-1 to TRBJ2-2; D is possibly TRBD1 (6 bases). V lost 2 bases, J lost 7 bases, and 9 bases lay in between. The CDR3 length is 13 residues. CDR1 is SGHRS, CDR2 YFSETQ, per germline. The DNA of the CDR3 is TGCGCCAGCAGCTTTACAGGGTTCGGGGAGCTGTTTTTT. Amino acids: CASSFTGFGELFF.

V is TRBV12-3 or TRBV12-4 and J is TRBJ1-1; D gene uncertain. The germline V and J ends were trimmed by 7 bases and 1 base, with 10 bases remaining between them. CDR3 size: 13 residues. DNA of the CDR3: TGTGCCAGCATGCTTGGGCAGAACACTGAAGCTTTCTTT. Translating gives CASMLGQNTEAFF.

The genes are TRBV5-1 and TRBJ1-4, with D maybe TRBD1 (6 bases). Germline CDR1 is SGHRS and CDR2 is YFSETQ. The CDR3 is made up of 14 amino acids. V dropped 4 bases and J dropped 6 bases, with 13 bases sitting between them. The CDR3 sequence is CASSPSGGDEKLFF. CDR3 coding DNA: TGCGCCAGCAGCCCTAGCGGGGGCGATGAAAAACTGTTTTTT.

The V call is TRBV23-1, the J call TRBJ1-2; D perhaps matches TRBD1 (5 bases). TRBV23-1 is assigned to the ORF class and has an uncertain function. The CDR3 is 13 amino acids. V shed 10 bases and J shed 8 bases, with 20 bases lying between them. In DNA form, the CDR3 reads TGCGCCACCCCATTAAGTGGGGCCGCCGGCTACACCTTC. This codes for CATPLSGAAGYTF.

This rearrangement joins TRBV6-1 to TRBJ2-7; 7 bases align to TRBD1. Looked up from germline, CDR1 is MNHNS and CDR2 is SASEGT. Trimming removed 1 base from V and 2 bases from J; junction bases left unmatched: 5. The CDR3 has 15 amino acids. CDR3 sequence reads: CASSEVFQGAYEQYF. The CDR3 DNA follows: TGTGCCAGCAGTGAAGTTTTCCAGGGGGCCTACGAGCAGTACTTC.

The V gene is TRBV7-2, the J gene TRBJ2-1, with a tentative D call TRBD2 (7 bases). In germline, CDR1 is SGHTA, CDR2 FQGNSA. The CDR3 sequence is 15 residues long. V was trimmed by 2 bases and J by 8 bases, leaving 16 bases between them. The CDR3 loop reads CASSLRGGASYEQFF. CDR3 coding DNA: TGTGCCAGCAGCTTAAGGGGGGGGGCTAGTTATGAGCAGTTCTTC.

The V and J genes are TRBV9 and TRBJ2-1; 13 bases line up with TRBD2. There are 15 residues in the CDR3. Germline lookup yields CDR1 SGDLS and CDR2 YYNGEE. After removal of 4 bases from V and 6 bases from J, the junction contained 4 bases not matched to a gene. The CDR3 bases are TGTGCCAGCAGCTCACTAGCGGGGGGGCCCAATGAGCAGTTCTTC. Its protein is CASSSLAGGPNEQFF.

This chain uses TRBV4-2 with TRBJ1-6; 7 bases match TRBD1. The CDR3 runs to 15 residues. CDR1 is LGHNA, CDR2 YNFKEQ, per germline. V was clipped by 1 base and J by 8 bases; unmatched bases: 5. CDR3 residues: CASSQAGTEDSPLHF. In DNA form, the CDR3 reads TGTGCCAGCAGCCAAGCCGGGACAGAGGATTCACCCCTCCACTTT.

The chain recombines TRBV15 with TRBJ1-4; no definite D call. Germline V CDR1 and CDR2: LNHNV, YYDKDF (reference sequence). The CDR3 loop spans 13 amino acids. Trimming took off 5 bases at V and 6 bases at J, with 10 bases between the two ends. The CDR3 reads CATSFGRDEKLFF. CDR3 nucleotides: TGTGCCACCAGCTTCGGGCGGGATGAAAAACTGTTTTTT.